A single sample gave rise to the 28 T cell receptor beta chains below, sequenced in a study of human T cells and chemical hapten exposure. Unique molecular identifiers were linked by the library to individual cDNA molecules. TCRdb re-analysed the reads in MiXCR, keeping a single row per CDR3 protein. The table has about 120,000 distinct CDR3 sequences, 6.5% to 10% seen once; the top ten hold 1.4%. Unfractionated whole blood was the source of the extracted total RNA. Sequencing input: whole blood. The receptor set was obtained from a human donor in good health. Some clones in this sample may be carry-over from other donors' samples.

This clonotype came up many times. The chain is built from TRBV13 and TRBJ2-2; D uncertain. The germline gives CDR1 PRHDT, CDR2 FYEKMQ (reference sequence). Trimming took off 2 bases at V and 4 bases at J, with 5 bases between the two ends. This CDR3 is built from 13 residues. The DNA of the CDR3 is TGTGCCAGCAGCTTAAAGGGCACCGGGGAGCTGTTTTTT. Encoded protein: CASSLKGTGELFF. Complete variable domain (other parts from reference TRBV13 and TRBJ2-2): AAGVIQSPRHLIKEKRETATLKCYPIPRHDTVYWYQQGPGQDPQFLISFYEKMQSDKGSIPDRFSAQQFSDYHSELNMSSLELGDSALYFCASSLKGTGELFFGEGSRLTVL.

This clonotype was counted only a few times. The V and J genes are TRBV4-3 and TRBJ2-1, with D perhaps matching TRBD2 (6 bases). The CDR3 length is 12 residues. Germline assignment: CDR1 LGHNA and CDR2 YSLEER. Trimming removed 3 bases from V and 9 bases from J, with 9 bases in between. Written as DNA, the CDR3 is TGCGCCAGCAGCCATGGGGGAGGTGAGCAGTTCTTC. Protein sequence: CASSHGGGEQFF.

This chain connects TRBV7-2 to TRBJ2-7; TRBD2 agrees at 13 bases. Per the germline V gene, CDR1 is SGHTA and CDR2 is FQGNSA. Losses at the gene ends were 2 bases for V and 0 bases for J; bases not matched to a gene: 7. There are 18 residues in the CDR3. CDR3 amino acids: CASSLIRLAGGSSYEQYF. As DNA, the CDR3 is TGTGCCAGCAGCTTAATCAGACTAGCGGGGGGTAGCTCCTACGAGCAGTACTTC.

This clonotype came up a few times. The chain couples TRBV15 to TRBJ1-5; D is perhaps TRBD1 (5 bases). V lost 1 base to trimming and J lost 1 base, with 8 bases between them. The germline V gene has CDR1 LNHNV and CDR2 YYDKDF (reference sequence). The CDR3 is made up of 15 amino acids. CDR3 in DNA: TGTGCCACCAGCAGAGGAGGGGCAAGCAATCAGCCCCAGCATTTT. Residues: CATSRGGASNQPQHF.

This clonotype was recorded at least ten times. The chain employs TRBV6-2 or TRBV6-3 and TRBJ1-2, with 10 nucleotides matching TRBD1. There are 15 residues in the CDR3. Germline CDR1 is MNHEY and CDR2 is SVGEGT. The V gene end was trimmed by 6 bases and the J gene end by 3 bases; junction bases not matched to a gene: 7. This chain's CDR3 is CASRDGTGADYGYTF. The CDR3 DNA reads as TGTGCCAGCAGAGACGGGACAGGGGCGGACTATGGCTACACCTTC.

This clonotype was observed at least ten times. This sequence joins TRBV2 and TRBJ2-4; 8 bases map to TRBD2. V gave up 1 base and J gave up 0 bases; unmatched junction bases: 2. Germline V CDR1 and CDR2: SNHLY, FYNNEI. CDR3 length: 16 residues. This CDR3 reads CASSEELAVAKNIQYF. Here the CDR3 DNA reads TGTGCCAGCAGTGAAGAACTAGCGGTAGCCAAAAACATTCAGTACTTC.

This clonotype was recorded many times. The chain couples TRBV18 to TRBJ1-4; the D gene is possibly TRBD1 (5 bases). Germline V gene lookup returns CDR1 KGHSH and CDR2 LQKENI. The CDR3 sequence is 14 residues long. V lost 2 bases and J lost 5, with 9 bases in between. The CDR3 here is CASSPGAENEKLFF. DNA for the CDR3: TGTGCCAGCTCACCAGGGGCAGAGAATGAAAAACTGTTTTTT.

The gene calls are TRBV7-8 and TRBJ2-1; TRBD2 matches at 8 bases. Trimming at V came to 2 bases and at J to 7 bases, leaving 7 bases not matched to a gene. This CDR3 spans 15 amino acids. Germline V gene sequence: CDR1 SGHVS, CDR2 FQNEAQ. The chain's CDR3 is CASSLTGGPVNEQFF. The CDR3 region has the DNA TGTGCCAGCAGCTTAACGGGGGGGCCTGTGAATGAGCAGTTCTTC.

This clonotype was counted many times. The chain carries TRBV29-1 and TRBJ1-5; D is unresolved. CDR1 and CDR2 from the germline V gene are SQVTM and ANQGSEA. CDR3 size: 11 residues. V lost 4 bases to trimming and J lost 4 bases, with 5 bases between them. The CDR3 DNA is TGCAGCGTTGGTACTAATCAGCCCCAGCATTTT. It encodes CSVGTNQPQHF.

This clonotype showed up many times. The chain has TRBV9 and TRBJ2-1; no definite D call. V was shortened by 0 bases and J by 12 bases, with 25 bases between the two germline ends. Germline assignment: CDR1 SGDLS and CDR2 YYNGEE. CDR3 length: 17 amino acids. CDR3 amino acids: CASSVGTTDTLLHTQFF. CDR3 nucleotides: TGTGCCAGCAGCGTAGGCACCACTGATACACTCCTTCACACGCAGTTCTTC.

The gene calls are TRBV29-1 and TRBJ2-4, with TRBD1 identical over 10 bases. Germline V gene lookup returns CDR1 SQVTM and CDR2 ANQGSEA. This CDR3 is 14 amino acids long. V lost 7 bases to trimming and J lost 7 bases; unmatched junction nucleotides: 10. Written as DNA, the CDR3 is TGCAGCGCCAAGACCGGGACAGGGGTGAACATTCAGTACTTC. The encoded protein is CSAKTGTGVNIQYF.

V is TRBV4-3 and J is TRBJ2-7; D remains unclear. V was pared by 0 bases and J by 6 bases, with 18 bases between. CDR3 size: 16 residues. The germline CDR1 and CDR2 sequences are LGHNA and YSLEER. CDR3 in amino acids: CASSQDFLRGHSEQYF. The CDR3 DNA sequence: TGCGCCAGCAGCCAAGATTTTCTTCGTGGTCATTCCGAGCAGTACTTC.

V and J are TRBV29-1 and TRBJ1-2, with D perhaps TRBD1 (5 bases). Per the germline V gene, CDR1 is SQVTM and CDR2 is ANQGSEA. The CDR3 runs to 11 residues. The V end lost 4 bases, the J end lost 3 bases, and 6 bases lay between the germline ends. CDR3 nucleotide sequence: TGCAGCGTTGGGGGGTACTATGGCTACACCTTC. Translating gives CSVGGYYGYTF.

This clonotype was seen at least ten times. V usage is TRBV20-1 and J usage is TRBJ1-5; 7 positions agree with TRBD1. V lost 5 bases and J lost 6; bases outside the gene matches: 10. Germline-derived CDR1 and CDR2 are DFQATT and SNEGSKA (reference sequence). The CDR3 sequence is 14 residues long. This CDR3 is CSALITGAAQPQHF. The CDR3 bases are TGCAGTGCTCTGATTACAGGGGCGGCTCAGCCCCAGCATTTT.

The V gene is TRBV12-3 or TRBV12-4, the J gene TRBJ2-5; D unclear. This CDR3 comprises 13 residues. V was trimmed by 1 base and J by 10 bases, leaving 13 bases between them. CDR3 DNA sequence: TGTGCCAGCAGTTTAGGGGGTCAAGGGATCCAGTACTTC. It is translated as CASSLGGQGIQYF.

The CDR3 reads CASSPTGDRNEQFF. CDR3 in DNA: TGTGCCAGCAGTCCCACAGGGGATCGTAATGAGCAGTTCTTC. The chain carries TRBV7-9 and TRBJ2-1; 7 nucleotides agree with TRBD1. Trimming cost V 6 bases and J 7 bases; bases outside gene matches: 9. The CDR3 consists of 14 residues. CDR1 is SEHNR, CDR2 FQNEAQ, per germline (reference sequence). Variable domain in full (rest from reference TRBV7-9 and TRBJ2-1): DTGVSQNPRHKITKRGQNVTFRCDPISEHNRLYWYRQTLGQGPEFLTYFQNEAQLEKSRLLSDRFSAERPKGSFSTLEIQRTEQGDSAMYLCASSPTGDRNEQFFGPGTRLTVL.

This clonotype was counted only a few times. The chain combines TRBV7-9 with TRBJ2-1; 11 nucleotides align to TRBD1. The CDR3 is 18 amino acids. J gave up 8 bases and V 0 bases, and 12 bases lay outside the gene matches. Per the germline V gene, CDR1 is SEHNR and CDR2 is FQNEAQ (reference sequence). CDR3 amino acids: CASSLAVAGTGGIHEQFF. In DNA form, the CDR3 reads TGTGCCAGCAGCTTAGCCGTAGCCGGGACAGGGGGAATCCATGAGCAGTTCTTC.

This clonotype was seen many times. The gene calls are TRBV27 and TRBJ1-2; D is undetermined. The CDR3 sequence is 15 residues long. The V gene's germline CDR1 is MNHEY and CDR2 SMNVEV (reference sequence). V lost 10 bases and J 3 bases, leaving 21 bases between the germline ends. The CDR3 protein is CATAEGVPLYYGYTF. CDR3 DNA sequence: TGTGCCACCGCGGAGGGCGTCCCCCTCTACTATGGCTACACCTTC.

The chain couples TRBV10-1 to TRBJ2-2; D perhaps matches TRBD2 (5 bases). V lost 2 bases and J 6 bases, leaving 16 bases between the germline ends. The CDR3 loop spans 16 amino acids. Germline loops: CDR1 WNHNN, CDR2 SYGVQD (reference sequence). CDR3 nucleotide sequence: TGCGCCAGCAGTGAGACGATGGGAGACTATCCCGGGGAGCTGTTTTTT. Translation: CASSETMGDYPGELFF.

This clonotype was seen repeatedly, ten times or more. For the CDR3, the DNA is TGTGCCAGCAGTTACGGACAGGGCGCCCTTAGCAATCAGCCCCAGCATTTT. This translates into CASSYGQGALSNQPQHF. This chain connects TRBV6-6 to TRBJ1-5, with TRBD1 matching 8 bases. This CDR3 has 17 amino acids. Looked up from germline, CDR1 is MNHNY and CDR2 is SVGAGI (reference sequence). Trimming removed 2 bases from V and 0 bases from J; junction bases left unmatched: 6.

The chain combines TRBV11-1 with TRBJ2-7; TRBD2 agrees at 9 bases. The ends lost 6 bases at V and 5 bases at J; junction bases unmatched: 11. Germline assignment: CDR1 SGHAT and CDR2 FQDESV (reference sequence). This CDR3 has 15 residues. Here the CDR3 reads CASSTNSGSIHEQYF. In nucleotides, the CDR3 is TGTGCCAGCAGTACTAATAGCGGGAGCATCCACGAGCAGTACTTC.

The chain employs TRBV6-1 and TRBJ1-1, with D perhaps TRBD1 (5 bases). Per the germline V gene, CDR1 is MNHNS and CDR2 is SASEGT. Trimming left V 5 bases short and J 1 base short, with 8 bases between. There are 13 residues in the CDR3. CDR3 coding DNA: TGTGCCAGCAGTTGGGACGGGAACACTGAAGCTTTCTTT. Its translation is CASSWDGNTEAFF.

In this sample, this clonotype turned up a few times. The V and J genes are TRBV20-1 and TRBJ2-1; 8 positions match TRBD2. The CDR3 runs 13 residues. The germline gives CDR1 DFQATT, CDR2 SNEGSKA (reference sequence). J was trimmed by 5 bases and V by 6 bases; bases with no gene match: 6. In nucleotides, the CDR3 is TGCAGTGCCCCGATAGCGGGGAACAATGAGCAGTTCTTC. The encoded protein is CSAPIAGNNEQFF.

This clonotype has at least ten counts. The J gene is TRBJ2-3, the V gene TRBV9, with 7 nucleotides matching TRBD1. V lost 5 bases to trimming and J lost 3 bases; unmatched junction nucleotides: 9. Per the germline V gene, CDR1 is SGDLS and CDR2 is YYNGEE. The length of the CDR3 is 15 residues. CDR3 in amino acids: CASRTTGASTDTQYF. In nucleotides, the CDR3 is TGTGCCAGCAGAACTACAGGGGCGTCGACAGATACGCAGTATTTT.

This clonotype has ten or more counts. The chain couples TRBV7-7 to TRBJ1-1, with 7 positions matching TRBD1. The germline V gene has CDR1 SSHAT and CDR2 FNYEAQ (reference sequence). The ends lost 5 bases at V and 10 bases at J; junction bases unmatched: 7. CDR3 length: 12 amino acids. The CDR3: CASSPFRGGAFF. CDR3 bases: TGTGCCAGCAGCCCATTCAGGGGGGGAGCTTTCTTT. The whole variable domain, filled in from reference TRBV7-7 and TRBJ1-1, reads GAGVSQSPRYKVTKRGQDVTLRCDPISSHATLYWYQQALGQGPEFLTYFNYEAQPDKSGLPSDRFSAERPEGSISTLTIQRTEQRDSAMYRCASSPFRGGAFFGQGTRLTVV.

This clonotype was seen a few times. The V call is TRBV18, the J call TRBJ1-1; 7 positions agree with TRBD1. This CDR3 is 15 amino acids long. V trimming: 1 base; J trimming: 5 bases; junction bases outside the gene matches: 7. The germline V gene encodes CDR1 KGHSH and CDR2 LQKENI. CDR3 sequence (DNA): TGTGCCAGCTCACCACGATCAAGGGGGCTTACTGAAGCTTTCTTT. It is translated as CASSPRSRGLTEAFF. Full variable domain (rest looked up from reference TRBV18 and TRBJ1-1): NAGVMQNPRHLVRRRGQEARLRCSPMKGHSHVYWYRQLPEEGLKFMVYLQKENIIDESGMPKERFSAEFPKEGPSILRIQQVVRGDSAAYFCASSPRSRGLTEAFFGQGTRLTVV.

This clonotype turned up a few times. The chain couples TRBV10-2 to TRBJ2-7; a weak D match, TRBD2 (5 bases). Per the germline V gene, CDR1 is WSHSY and CDR2 is SAAADI. This CDR3 spans 17 amino acids. Trimming shortened V by 3 bases and J by 3 bases, and 21 bases separated the two germline ends. This CDR3 is CASSDPSRAEASYEQYF. The CDR3 DNA follows: TGCGCCAGCAGTGACCCCTCTCGAGCGGAAGCAAGCTACGAGCAGTACTTC.

The sample holds many counts of this clonotype. The V gene is TRBV5-4, the J gene TRBJ2-1; TRBD2 aligns across 9 bases. Germline CDR1 reads SGHNT; CDR2 reads YYREEE (reference sequence). There are 16 residues in the CDR3. The junction had 10 bases not matched to a gene; V was cut back by 1 base and J by 8 bases. The CDR3 loop is CASSLIWREGQDEQFF. The CDR3 region has the DNA TGTGCCAGCAGCTTGATTTGGCGGGAGGGCCAGGATGAGCAGTTCTTC.